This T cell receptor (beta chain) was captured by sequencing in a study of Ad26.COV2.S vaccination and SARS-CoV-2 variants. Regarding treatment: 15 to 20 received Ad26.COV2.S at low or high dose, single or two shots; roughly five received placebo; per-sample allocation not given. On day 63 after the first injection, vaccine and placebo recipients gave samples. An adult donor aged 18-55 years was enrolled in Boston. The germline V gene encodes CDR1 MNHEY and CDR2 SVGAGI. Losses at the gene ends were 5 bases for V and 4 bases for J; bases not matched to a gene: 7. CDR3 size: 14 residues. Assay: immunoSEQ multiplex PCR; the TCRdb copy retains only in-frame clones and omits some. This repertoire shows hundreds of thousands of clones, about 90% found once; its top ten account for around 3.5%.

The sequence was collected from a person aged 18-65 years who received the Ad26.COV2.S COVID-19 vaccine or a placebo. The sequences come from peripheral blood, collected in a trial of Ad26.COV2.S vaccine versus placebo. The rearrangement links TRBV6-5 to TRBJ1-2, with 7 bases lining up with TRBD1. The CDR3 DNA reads TGTGCCAGCAGTCCAATACAGGGGTCCTATGGCTACACCTTC. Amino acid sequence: CASSPIQGSYGYTF.